This record concerns one TCR beta chain sequence. Only in-frame clones appear in the TCRdb table, and some are missing; sequencing was by immunoSEQ multiplex PCR. This sample has 200,000 or so clones, with about 87% found just once. This sample is drawn from a study of blood T cell repertoires in COVID-19. Study summary: Spain, Italy and the United States supplied samples that represented acute and convalescent COVID-19.

Donors were grouped by their self-reported clinical history. V was pared by 8 bases and J by 7 bases, with 7 bases of the junction left unmatched. The CDR3 spans 13 residues. The genes are TRBV12-3 or TRBV12-4 and TRBJ2-4, with 8 bases identical to TRBD2. The sequencing sample was made of PBMCs or T cells enriched from blood (not recorded which). The receptor comes from a woman aged 30 to 39 who had recovered from COVID-19. CDR3 protein: CASRIAGQNIQYF. DNA for the CDR3: TGTGCCAGCCGGATAGCGGGGCAGAACATTCAGTACTTC.